This is a list of T cell receptor beta chains from one sample in a study of blood T cells in healthy people across ages. TCRdb itself ran the 5' RACE reads through MiXCR, one entry per CDR3 protein. The sample has around 1.7 million distinct CDR3 sequences, 28% seen once. Material: blood. The source is a woman in her twenties or thirties in good health. Both conserved end residues are part of each CDR3. A D gene is named only where the DNA matches it firmly. Clone size appears in some rows only: once, few, many, or a class for an expanded clone.

CDR3nt | CDR3aa | len | d_gene | j_gene | abundance | v_gene
TGTGCCAGCAGCCAAGATGCCGGCGGGAAACGGGGGGATACGCAGTATTTT | CASSQDAGGKRGDTQYF | 17 | . | TRBJ2-3 | . | TRBV3-1
TGTGCCAGCAGCTTAGGGGGGACAGGCACAGATACGCAGTATTTT | CASSLGGTGTDTQYF | 15 | TRBD1 | TRBJ2-3 | few | TRBV7-2
TGTGCCAGCAGCTTTGGGACAACGGCTTTGGTCCAGTACTTC | CASSFGTTALVQYF | 14 | . | TRBJ2-7 | . | TRBV5-6
TGCGCCAGCAGCCCTATCAGGAGGGCTGTAGATACGCAGTATTTT | CASSPIRRAVDTQYF | 15 | . | TRBJ2-3 | . | TRBV4-1
TGTGCCAGCAGCTTAACGACTTCGGAGAATGAGCAGTTCTTC | CASSLTTSENEQFF | 14 | . | TRBJ2-1 | . | TRBV7-3
TGTGCCAGCAGTCCCTTTGCAGGGGGCCTCTACAATGAGCAGTTCTTC | CASSPFAGGLYNEQFF | 16 | TRBD1 | TRBJ2-1 | few | TRBV28
TGTGCCAGCAGCTACACACCTAACACCGGGGAGCTGTTTTTT | CASSYTPNTGELFF | 14 | . | TRBJ2-2 | few | TRBV5-5
TGTGCCAGCAGCGTAGGTGGTAGCACAGATACGCAGTATTTT | CASSVGGSTDTQYF | 14 | . | TRBJ2-3 | many | TRBV9
TGCGCCAGCAACTTGGTGGCATTTGGGGCCAACGTCCTGACTTTC | CASNLVAFGANVLTF | 15 | . | TRBJ2-6 | once | TRBV5-1
TGCAGTGCTAGGGGGACGGCGGCGGGCTACACCTTC | CSARGTAAGYTF | 12 | . | TRBJ1-2 | . | TRBV20-1
TGTGCCAGCACCCCGGTTAGCGGGAGTGATACGCAGTATTTT | CASTPVSGSDTQYF | 14 | TRBD2 | TRBJ2-3 | . | TRBV12-3/TRBV12-4
TGTGCTAGTGGTCCGGGGGAGGGGGTGGGTCAGCCCCAGCATTTT | CASGPGEGVGQPQHF | 15 | . | TRBJ1-5 | . | TRBV12-5
TGTGCGGCAGGGGAGACTGAAGCTTTCTTT | CAAGETEAFF | 10 | . | TRBJ1-1 | . | TRBV30
TGTGCCAGCAGCCAAGCCCCTAGCGGACCTTACAATGAGCAGTTCTTC | CASSQAPSGPYNEQFF | 16 | TRBD2 | TRBJ2-1 | . | TRBV12-3/TRBV12-4
TGTGCCAGCAGCACCTCCACCGGGACAGAGAACACTGAAGCTTTCTTT | CASSTSTGTENTEAFF | 16 | TRBD1 | TRBJ1-1 | . | TRBV9
TGCAGCGTTGATGCAGGATTTGGAAACACCATATATTTT | CSVDAGFGNTIYF | 13 | . | TRBJ1-3 | few | TRBV29-1
TGTGCCTGGGCGACAGGCGGCCTCAACAATGAGCAGTTCTTC | CAWATGGLNNEQFF | 14 | . | TRBJ2-1 | few | TRBV30
TGTGCCAGCAGACTCGAATTTCCCGCTGGGACTAGCGAAACAGATACGCAGTATTTT | CASRLEFPAGTSETDTQYF | 19 | TRBD2 | TRBJ2-3 | . | TRBV6-5
TGTGCCAGCAGCCTGACAGGTTCTCAAGAGACCCAGTACTTC | CASSLTGSQETQYF | 14 | . | TRBJ2-5 | many | TRBV5-5
TGTGCCAGCAGTGACTGGTATTCAGATACGCAGTATTTT | CASSDWYSDTQYF | 13 | . | TRBJ2-3 | . | TRBV2
TGCAGCGTTGAACCTGAAGGGCTTTTAGGAGAGACCCAGTACTTC | CSVEPEGLLGETQYF | 15 | . | TRBJ2-5 | many | TRBV29-1
TGTGCCAGCAGCCCTCAGGGGTTCCATGAGCAGTTCTTC | CASSPQGFHEQFF | 13 | . | TRBJ2-1 | once | TRBV3-1
TGTGCCAGCAGCTCCCTACAGGGCTCTGGGGCCAACGTCCTGACTTTT | CASSSLQGSGANVLTF | 16 | . | TRBJ2-6 | . | TRBV5-5
TGTGCCAGCAGCTTAAAGTCTCGGTGGGAAATTAACTATGGCTACACCTTC | CASSLKSRWEINYGYTF | 17 | . | TRBJ1-2 | . | TRBV7-2
TGTGCCAGCAATTCGGAGCAAGAGACCCAGTACTTC | CASNSEQETQYF | 12 | . | TRBJ2-5 | . | TRBV2
TGTGCCAGCGGCCAGAGAGTGGCTAATGAAAAACTGTTTTTT | CASGQRVANEKLFF | 14 | . | TRBJ1-4 | few | TRBV2
TGTGCCAGCAGGGGGGCCCCGGGGAATGAGCAGTTCTTC | CASRGAPGNEQFF | 13 | . | TRBJ2-1 | few | TRBV12-3/TRBV12-4
TGCGCCAGCAGCCATGTCCGGGGGGGAGTAACCTCCTACGAGCAGTACTTC | CASSHVRGGVTSYEQYF | 17 | TRBD2 | TRBJ2-7 | many | TRBV4-1
TGTGCCAGCAGCCCTCCCTCAGGGGGTAGTGGTAATGAGCAGTTCTTC | CASSPPSGGSGNEQFF | 16 | TRBD1 | TRBJ2-1 | . | TRBV2
TGTGCCAGCAGCTTTGCCCCCCAAGGAAACTATGGCTACACCTTC | CASSFAPQGNYGYTF | 15 | . | TRBJ1-2 | few | TRBV7-8
TGCGCCAGCAGCCAAGACCGGTCTAGCGGGAGGGGGAATGAGCAGTTCTTC | CASSQDRSSGRGNEQFF | 17 | TRBD2 | TRBJ2-1 | . | TRBV4-3
TGCGCCAGCGGGACAGGGGGCTACGAGACCCAGTACTTC | CASGTGGYETQYF | 13 | TRBD1 | TRBJ2-5 | . | TRBV5-1
TGTGCCATCAGCCAAGGGGGAAGAGGAGAGACCCAGTACTTC | CAISQGGRGETQYF | 14 | . | TRBJ2-5 | few | TRBV4-2
TGCAGTGCTACCCGGTCTGGGGCCAACGTCCTGACTTTC | CSATRSGANVLTF | 13 | . | TRBJ2-6 | . | TRBV20-1
TGTGCCAGCAGTGAACCGTGGCGGGGGGCCCATGAGCAGTTCTTC | CASSEPWRGAHEQFF | 15 | TRBD2 | TRBJ2-1 | few | TRBV6-1
TGTGCCAGCAGCAAGGGACTAGCTCCGGGGGAGCAGTACTTC | CASSKGLAPGEQYF | 14 | TRBD2 | TRBJ2-7 | . | TRBV7-3
TGTGCCAGCAGCCGTGGGGGGGAGGCGGCCAATGAGCAGTTCTTC | CASSRGGEAANEQFF | 15 | TRBD2 | TRBJ2-1 | few | TRBV7-6
TGTGCCAGCAGCGGGAGGACTAGCGGGAGGGACAATGAGCAGTTCTTC | CASSGRTSGRDNEQFF | 16 | TRBD2 | TRBJ2-1 | . | TRBV13
TGTGCCAGCAGCTTCGACAGGCCCCATGAGCAGTACTTC | CASSFDRPHEQYF | 13 | . | TRBJ2-5 | . | TRBV27
TGTGCCAGCAGTTTAGCCCAGGGCGGGTACACTGAAGCTTTCTTT | CASSLAQGGYTEAFF | 15 | . | TRBJ1-1 | . | TRBV7-8
TGCAGTGCCCACCCCTCGGGGGGCTTTCGGGGCAATGAGCAGTTCTTC | CSAHPSGGFRGNEQFF | 16 | . | TRBJ2-1 | many | TRBV20-1
TGCGCCAGCAGCCCCGGACTAGCGGGAGACAATGAGCAGTACTTC | CASSPGLAGDNEQYF | 15 | TRBD2 | TRBJ2-5 | few | TRBV5-1
TGTGCCACCAGTGAGCCCTTGGGACAGGGGAAAGAGACCCAGTACTTC | CATSEPLGQGKETQYF | 16 | TRBD1 | TRBJ2-5 | few | TRBV24-1
TGTGCCAGCACCATTCAGATGGGGGGTTGGGCGGATACGCAGTATTTT | CASTIQMGGWADTQYF | 16 | . | TRBJ2-3 | . | TRBV7-9
TGTGCCACCAGCAGAGACTTCGGGACTAGCGCGCAGTATTTT | CATSRDFGTSAQYF | 14 | TRBD2 | TRBJ2-3 | many | TRBV15
TGTGCCAGCAGCTTAGACGAGGGGTTCAATCAGCCCCAGCATTTT | CASSLDEGFNQPQHF | 15 | . | TRBJ1-5 | . | TRBV7-2
TGCAGTGCTGGATCAGTAACGACAGGGCCAACGGTAGAGACCCAGTACTTC | CSAGSVTTGPTVETQYF | 17 | TRBD1 | TRBJ2-5 | many | TRBV20-1
TGTGCCAGCAGCCAAGATATCATCGGGGATTCACCCCTCCACTTT | CASSQDIIGDSPLHF | 15 | . | TRBJ1-6 | many | TRBV4-2
TGTGCCAGCAGCTTAGTGGGAAAAGGGGGTGAAAAACTGTTTTTT | CASSLVGKGGEKLFF | 15 | . | TRBJ1-4 | . | TRBV7-2
TGTGCCATCAGTGAGGGGAACCAGAGGACTCAGCCCCAGCATTTT | CAISEGNQRTQPQHF | 15 | . | TRBJ1-5 | . | TRBV10-3
TGTGCCAGCAGCTTGGTGCGGCTAGCGGGGGGGGAGACCCAGTACTTC | CASSLVRLAGGETQYF | 16 | TRBD2 | TRBJ2-5 | many | TRBV5-6
TGCAGCGTTGATAGGCGGGACTCCTACAATGAGCAGTTCTTC | CSVDRRDSYNEQFF | 14 | . | TRBJ2-1 | few | TRBV29-1
TGCAGCGTTGAAGACCCCCCGGCCGGAAACACCATATATTTT | CSVEDPPAGNTIYF | 14 | . | TRBJ1-3 | . | TRBV29-1